This T cell receptor (beta chain) was observed in a study of neoadjuvant anti-PD-1 for oral cavity cancer (dated by TCRdb to the early 2020s). In terms of the full investigation: Before undergoing curative-intent surgical resection, most patients got three to four biweekly nivolumab doses at 3 mg/kg. A 33% response rate was observed in the parent correlative cohort, in which about a dozen patients were included. Patients with complete response, partial response or stable disease by RECIST 1.1 were defined as responders, whereas patients with progression were defined as non-responders. Patients without progression received a fourth nivolumab dose around day 43 and underwent definitive surgical resection on days 50-56. Paper-wide results and their limitations: Larger post-treatment sizes of preexisting intratumoral clones correlated with greater tumor shrinkage, suggesting expansion of preexisting clones contributed to response. Only three patients per response group were included in the TCR analyses, and larger cohorts for validation were called for by the authors. Higher pretreatment blood TCRbeta clonality and lower post-treatment tumor TCRbeta clonality were correlated with higher pretreatment blood Treg/Th17 ratios.

CDR1 is given as SNHLY and CDR2 as FYNNEI, both from the germline V gene. From its cysteine to its phenylalanine, the CDR3 spans 14 amino acids. The DNA shown is the 42-base CDR3, in frame from base 1. Ends trimmed: V by 6 bases, J by 5 bases; bases unmatched to a gene: 9. This clone is categorized as medium-sized (0.01 to 0.1%). No antigen is known for it. No base quality values were provided; no much bigger clone lies one nucleotide off. What this sample's time point label stands for: after neoadjuvant nivolumab, at surgical resection. None of the patients had received prior systemic or radiation treatment, and all were newly diagnosed with stage II-IVA oral cavity squamous cell carcinoma. The cohort consisted of patients with HPV-negative, locally advanced oral cavity squamous cell carcinoma. The samples were obtained from a longitudinal correlative study of a single-arm phase II trial testing neoadjuvant nivolumab in oral cavity squamous cell carcinoma. Subject-matched pre- and post-treatment PBMCs and tumors from three responders and three non-responders underwent genomic DNA-based TCRbeta sequencing. The Maxwell RSC DNA from Tissue kit was used to isolate genomic DNA from tumor tissue.

For survey sequencing, tumor libraries mostly used approximately 4.6 ug of input genomic DNA, with two replicates for each sample. The immunoSEQ hsTCRbeta kit was used to prepare TCRbeta libraries, following the manufacturer's instructions. The completed libraries were mixed into a single pool at 3 nM, then sequenced with an Illumina NovaSeq 6000 S4 flow cell. As for how the authors treated the data: The immunoSEQ Analyzer handled quality control and preprocessing of the raw data. The analysis was restricted to productive rearrangements, with each unique CDR3 amino acid sequence defining a clonotype. Repertoire clonality was estimated as the Gini-Simpson index, computed with the R package tcR. Student's t test was used to compare Gini indices, while Pearson correlation assessed associations with tumor size change. TCRdb took this table from immuneACCESS and kept in-frame rearrangements with V and J called. Such tables lack part of the clones; where checked against another copy, unresolved V genes explain under half of the gap, and the rest is unexplained. That table gives V, J and clone size, and the DNA gave D and trimming. In all, the sample holds more than 30,000 clones, and around 40% of those were seen once. About a sixth of the sample goes to the ten largest clones.

Material: tumor tissue, obtained after nivolumab (anti-PD-1) treatment. This receptor was taken from a person aged 35-80 years with oral cavity squamous cell carcinoma. The V and J genes are TRBV2 and TRBJ1-2, with 7 bases matching TRBD1. Read as DNA, the sequence is TGTGCCAGCAGGGACCGGACAGGAGGATATGGCTACACCTTC. It translates to CASRDRTGGYGYTF.